The rows below give T cell receptor beta chains drawn from one sample of a study of PD-1 blockade in mismatch repair-deficient tumors. The method was immunoSEQ multiplex PCR; TCRdb's version includes in-frame clones alone and lacks a portion of them. The table includes around 100,000 clones, 65% to 80% detected once. Sample: peripheral blood, taken 60 weeks after starting pembrolizumab. The receptor set was obtained from an adult with mismatch repair-deficient cancer. CDR3s include the opening cysteine and the closing phenylalanine or tryptophan. D genes are given only for firm matches. Clone size is shown for a subset of rows, as once, few, many or a class of expanded clone.

J gene: TRBJ2-5
V gene: TRBV10-3
clone size: .
D gene: TRBD1
CDR3 DNA: TGTGCCATCAGTAAGGACAGGGGGGGTGAGACCCAGTACTTC
CDR3 protein: CAISKDRGGETQYF

J gene: TRBJ2-7
V gene: TRBV27
clone size: .
D gene: TRBD1
CDR3 DNA: TGTGCCAGCAGCAGAAAGGGACAGGGGGCTTACGAGCAGTACTTC
CDR3 protein: CASSRKGQGAYEQYF

J gene: TRBJ1-2
V gene: TRBV7-3
clone size: once
D gene: .
CDR3 DNA: TGTGCCAGCAGCTTAGGGCGGGTGAACTATGGCTACACCTTC
CDR3 protein: CASSLGRVNYGYTF

J gene: TRBJ1-2
V gene: TRBV6-1
clone size: once
D gene: .
CDR3 DNA: TGTGCCAGCAGTATACGGAACGGGGGCTACACCTTC
CDR3 protein: CASSIRNGGYTF

J gene: TRBJ2-1
V gene: TRBV6-5
clone size: .
D gene: .
CDR3 DNA: TGTGCCAGCGGCAAGACCTCCTACAATGAGCAGTTCTTC
CDR3 protein: CASGKTSYNEQFF

J gene: TRBJ1-1
V gene: TRBV25-1
clone size: .
D gene: .
CDR3 DNA: TGTGCCACCGCCGGGATAGAAGAAGCTTTCTTT
CDR3 protein: CATAGIEEAFF

J gene: TRBJ1-3
V gene: TRBV19
clone size: .
D gene: TRBD1
CDR3 DNA: TGTGCCAGTAGTATGGAACAGGGGCCTACGACTGGAAACACCATATATTTT
CDR3 protein: CASSMEQGPTTGNTIYF

J gene: TRBJ2-5
V gene: TRBV2
clone size: .
D gene: .
CDR3 DNA: TGTGCCAGCAGTGAAGATTATGGACAGCAAGAGACCCAGTACTTC
CDR3 protein: CASSEDYGQQETQYF

J gene: TRBJ1-2
V gene: TRBV18
clone size: few
D gene: .
CDR3 DNA: TGTGCCAGCTCACGGGAATCAGGATTAATCTATGGCTACACCTTC
CDR3 protein: CASSRESGLIYGYTF

J gene: TRBJ2-6
V gene: TRBV6-5
clone size: few
D gene: .
CDR3 DNA: TGTGCCACCGTCGGCAGCTCTGGGGCCAACGTCCTGACTTTC
CDR3 protein: CATVGSSGANVLTF

J gene: TRBJ1-2
V gene: TRBV11-2
clone size: once
D gene: .
CDR3 DNA: TGTGCCAGCAGCTTATCTAGGTCCCCACCCGGCTACACCTTC
CDR3 protein: CASSLSRSPPGYTF

J gene: TRBJ1-1
V gene: TRBV6-6
clone size: once
D gene: .
CDR3 DNA: TGTGCCAGCCGGAGGGGACCGACAAACACTGAAGCTTTCTTT
CDR3 protein: CASRRGPTNTEAFF

J gene: TRBJ2-1
V gene: TRBV4-2
clone size: .
D gene: .
CDR3 DNA: TGTGCCAGCAGCCCGGCGGGTACAGCGGGCGCCCCCCATGAGCAGTTCTTC
CDR3 protein: CASSPAGTAGAPHEQFF

J gene: TRBJ2-1
V gene: TRBV5-1
clone size: once
D gene: TRBD2
CDR3 DNA: TGCGCCAGCAGCCCACTAGCGGGAGGGGACTACAATGAGCAGTTCTTC
CDR3 protein: CASSPLAGGDYNEQFF

J gene: TRBJ2-3
V gene: TRBV18
clone size: once
D gene: .
CDR3 DNA: TGTGCCAGCTCACACGCGGGGGCCCTAGATACGCAGTATTTT
CDR3 protein: CASSHAGALDTQYF

J gene: TRBJ1-1
V gene: TRBV30
clone size: .
D gene: .
CDR3 DNA: TGTGCCTGGAGGTTAGGGCAGCTGACTGAAGCTTTCTTT
CDR3 protein: CAWRLGQLTEAFF

J gene: TRBJ1-1
V gene: TRBV1
clone size: .
D gene: .
CDR3 DNA: TGCACCAGCAGCCAAGGATGGGAGGGGCTCGCTGAAGCTTTCTTT
CDR3 protein: CTSSQGWEGLAEAFF

J gene: TRBJ2-1
V gene: TRBV7-6
clone size: once
D gene: .
CDR3 DNA: TGTGCCAGCAGCTTCAGGCAGGGTTCCTACAATGAGCAGTTCTTC
CDR3 protein: CASSFRQGSYNEQFF

J gene: TRBJ1-1
V gene: TRBV4-1
clone size: .
D gene: TRBD1
CDR3 DNA: TGCGCCAGCAGCCAAGAGGCGAACAACAGGGGTGAAGCTTTCTTT
CDR3 protein: CASSQEANNRGEAFF

J gene: TRBJ1-2
V gene: TRBV5-6
clone size: .
D gene: .
CDR3 DNA: TGTGCCAGCACCCCCCCTCGTTTTGTAGGGGGGGGCAGTGGCTACACCTTC
CDR3 protein: CASTPPRFVGGGSGYTF

J gene: TRBJ2-1
V gene: TRBV7-9
clone size: .
D gene: .
CDR3 DNA: TGTGCCAGCAGCTCCCCCGACGGGCACACCTACAATGAGCAGTTCTTC
CDR3 protein: CASSSPDGHTYNEQFF

J gene: TRBJ1-1
V gene: TRBV27
clone size: .
D gene: .
CDR3 DNA: TGTGCCAGCAGTCGTTTAGGCAAGAACACTGAAGCTTTCTTT
CDR3 protein: CASSRLGKNTEAFF

J gene: TRBJ2-7
V gene: TRBV5-4
clone size: .
D gene: .
CDR3 DNA: TGTGCCAGCAGCTTGGACGCAGAGGACATGCGGGAGCAGTACTTC
CDR3 protein: CASSLDAEDMREQYF

J gene: TRBJ2-1
V gene: TRBV5-1
clone size: .
D gene: TRBD1
CDR3 DNA: TGCGCCAGCAGCCCACAGGGGGATCCGAATGAGCAGTTCTTC
CDR3 protein: CASSPQGDPNEQFF

J gene: TRBJ2-1
V gene: TRBV29-1
clone size: once
D gene: .
CDR3 DNA: TGCAGCGTTGGGGCGGAGCAGTTCTTC
CDR3 protein: CSVGAEQFF

J gene: TRBJ2-6
V gene: TRBV15
clone size: .
D gene: .
CDR3 DNA: TGTGCCACCAGCCAAGGAGGGTATATAGTTGGGGCCAACGTCCTGACTTTC
CDR3 protein: CATSQGGYIVGANVLTF